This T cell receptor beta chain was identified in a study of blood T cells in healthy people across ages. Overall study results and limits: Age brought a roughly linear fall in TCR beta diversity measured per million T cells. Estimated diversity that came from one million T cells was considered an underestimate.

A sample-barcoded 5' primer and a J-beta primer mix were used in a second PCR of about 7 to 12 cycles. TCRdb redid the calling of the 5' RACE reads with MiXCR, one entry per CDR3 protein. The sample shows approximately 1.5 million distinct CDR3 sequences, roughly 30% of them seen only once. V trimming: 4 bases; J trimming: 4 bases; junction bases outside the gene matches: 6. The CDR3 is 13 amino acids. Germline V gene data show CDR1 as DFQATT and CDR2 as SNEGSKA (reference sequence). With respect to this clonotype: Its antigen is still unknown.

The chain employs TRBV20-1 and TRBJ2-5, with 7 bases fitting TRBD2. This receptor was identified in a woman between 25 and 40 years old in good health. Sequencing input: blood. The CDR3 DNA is TGCAGTGCTACGCCCCCGGGAGGAGAGACCCAGTACTTC. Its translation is CSATPPGGETQYF.